One sample yielded the 3 T cell receptor beta chains listed below, sequenced in a study of OX40 agonist ivuxolimab in advanced cancers. Here immunoSEQ multiplex PCR was the method, and the copy in TCRdb shows in-frame clones only, minus some. Of roughly 90,000 clones in the sample, roughly 93% were seen once. Sequencing used CD4+ or CD8+ T cells sorted from blood, obtained in a trial of the OX40 agonist ivuxolimab. The receptors shown here come from an adult with an advanced solid tumor such as melanoma, head and neck, liver or kidney cancer.

This clone was counted a few times. The DNA of the CDR3 is TGTGCCAGCAGATCGACAGGTTTTTCCTACGAGCAGTACTTC. Protein product: CASRSTGFSYEQYF. The chain uses TRBV6-5 and TRBJ2-7; D might be TRBD1 (6 bases). This CDR3 spans 14 amino acids. Germline CDR1 reads MNHEY; CDR2 reads SVGAGI. V lost 6 bases and J lost 1, with 13 bases in between.

This chain uses TRBV10-1 with TRBJ2-7; 7 bases are a match to TRBD1. The V segment lost 4 bases and the J segment 1 base; nucleotides outside the gene matches: 7. The CDR3 runs 15 residues. In germline, CDR1 is WNHNN, CDR2 SYGVQD (reference sequence). CDR3: CASSGPGQSSYEQYF. The CDR3 DNA follows: TGCGCCAGCAGTGGGCCGGGACAGTCTTCCTACGAGCAGTACTTC.

The CDR3 loop is CASSSWEGNTEAFF. The CDR3 DNA follows: TGTGCCAGCAGCTCTTGGGAGGGGAACACTGAAGCTTTCTTT. V and J are TRBV11-2 and TRBJ1-1; D ambiguous. Trimming pared 4 bases from V and 1 base from J, leaving 10 bases between. CDR1 is SGHAT and CDR2 is FQNNGV in the germline V gene. The CDR3 extends over 14 amino acids.